Listed below are T cell receptor beta chains from one sample, sequenced in a study of blood T cell repertoires in COVID-19. TCRdb keeps only in-frame clones here, not all; method: immunoSEQ multiplex PCR. In the table there are roughly 160,000 clones, 70% to 90% of which are singletons. The sample taken for sequencing was peripheral blood. The receptors stem from a man aged 55-75 years with COVID-19, enrolled during active disease. Each CDR3 is given with its conserved first and last residue. D genes are given only for firm matches. Where a row states a size, it is once, few, many or the class of an expanded clone; other rows omit it.

D gene: NA; V gene: TRBV7-2; clone size: NA; J gene: TRBJ2-1; CDR3 DNA: TGTGCCAGCAGCACCTACAGCAACAATGAGCAGTTCTTC; CDR3 protein: CASSTYSNNEQFF
D gene: NA; V gene: TRBV11-1; clone size: NA; J gene: TRBJ1-1; CDR3 DNA: TGTGCCAGCAGCTTAGTTTCGGGGAACACTGAAGCTTTCTTT; CDR3 protein: CASSLVSGNTEAFF
D gene: NA; V gene: TRBV6-6; clone size: once; J gene: TRBJ1-5; CDR3 DNA: TGTGCCAGCAAGCAGGGGAATCAGCCCCAGCATTTT; CDR3 protein: CASKQGNQPQHF
D gene: NA; V gene: TRBV29-1; clone size: NA; J gene: TRBJ2-2; CDR3 DNA: TGCAGCGTTGAAAGAAGGGGTTTACCCGGGGAGCTGTTTTTT; CDR3 protein: CSVERRGLPGELFF
D gene: NA; V gene: TRBV7-9; clone size: NA; J gene: TRBJ2-7; CDR3 DNA: TGTGCCAGCAGCTCCCCGGGGACTGGCGTCCTGGGCGAGCAGTACTTC; CDR3 protein: CASSSPGTGVLGEQYF
D gene: NA; V gene: TRBV11-2; clone size: NA; J gene: TRBJ1-1; CDR3 DNA: TGTGCCAGCAGCTTAGTTGCGGGACTCCTTCGGACTGAAGCTTTCTTT; CDR3 protein: CASSLVAGLLRTEAFF
D gene: TRBD1; V gene: TRBV18; clone size: NA; J gene: TRBJ1-6; CDR3 DNA: TGTGCCAGCTCACCAGTCCCCCTGGGACAGCTGAATTCACCCCTCCACTTT; CDR3 protein: CASSPVPLGQLNSPLHF
D gene: NA; V gene: TRBV7-2; clone size: NA; J gene: TRBJ1-2; CDR3 DNA: TGTGCCAGCAGCCCCAGACAGGTACCTGATTATGGCTACACCTTC; CDR3 protein: CASSPRQVPDYGYTF
D gene: NA; V gene: TRBV18; clone size: NA; J gene: TRBJ1-6; CDR3 DNA: TGTGCCAGCTCACCCGAGGGTGGTGATCATTCACCCCTCCACTTT; CDR3 protein: CASSPEGGDHSPLHF
D gene: NA; V gene: TRBV28; clone size: NA; J gene: TRBJ1-2; CDR3 DNA: TGTGCCAGCAGTTCGGGGGGAGTACTCGGCTACACCTTC; CDR3 protein: CASSSGGVLGYTF
D gene: NA; V gene: TRBV9; clone size: NA; J gene: TRBJ2-1; CDR3 DNA: TGTGCCAGCAGCGTAGTATGGGGGGATGAGCAGTTCTTC; CDR3 protein: CASSVVWGDEQFF
D gene: NA; V gene: TRBV5-1; clone size: few; J gene: TRBJ1-6; CDR3 DNA: TGCGCCAGCAGCACTATACAGGGATCAAATTCACCCCTCCACTTT; CDR3 protein: CASSTIQGSNSPLHF
D gene: NA; V gene: TRBV15; clone size: once; J gene: TRBJ1-2; CDR3 DNA: TGTGCCACCAGCAGAGACAGTTCCTATGGCTACACCTTC; CDR3 protein: CATSRDSSYGYTF
D gene: NA; V gene: TRBV19; clone size: NA; J gene: TRBJ2-1; CDR3 DNA: TGTGCCAGTAGTTTCCCAGAAAGCTCCTACAATGAGCAGTTCTTC; CDR3 protein: CASSFPESSYNEQFF
D gene: TRBD1; V gene: TRBV5-1; clone size: NA; J gene: TRBJ1-4; CDR3 DNA: TGCGCCAGCAGCCCCGGGACAGGGGGCGCTTATCAACTGTTTTTT; CDR3 protein: CASSPGTGGAYQLFF
D gene: TRBD1; V gene: TRBV7-2; clone size: NA; J gene: TRBJ1-4; CDR3 DNA: TGTGCCAGCAGCGAAAGGACAGGCAAACTGTTTTTT; CDR3 protein: CASSERTGKLFF
D gene: NA; V gene: TRBV10-3; clone size: NA; J gene: TRBJ1-2; CDR3 DNA: TGTGCCATCAGTGTCGGTACAGGCGATCTACATGGCTACACCTTC; CDR3 protein: CAISVGTGDLHGYTF
D gene: NA; V gene: TRBV1; clone size: NA; J gene: TRBJ1-2; CDR3 DNA: TGCACCAGCAGCCCCCGGCGGGACAGACTTAACTATGGCTACACCTTC; CDR3 protein: CTSSPRRDRLNYGYTF
D gene: NA; V gene: TRBV7-2; clone size: few; J gene: TRBJ2-7; CDR3 DNA: TGTGCCAGCAGCTTAGCGTCGGACAGCTCCTACGAGCAGTACTTC; CDR3 protein: CASSLASDSSYEQYF
D gene: NA; V gene: TRBV11-3; clone size: NA; J gene: TRBJ1-1; CDR3 DNA: TGTGCCAGCAGCCTGGGGCTCCCCGGCACTGAAGCTTTCTTT; CDR3 protein: CASSLGLPGTEAFF
D gene: TRBD2; V gene: TRBV3-1/TRBV3-2; clone size: NA; J gene: TRBJ2-2; CDR3 DNA: TGTGCCAGCAGCTGGGACTACCGAACGGCCGGGGAGCTGTTTTTT; CDR3 protein: CASSWDYRTAGELFF
D gene: TRBD1; V gene: TRBV5-4; clone size: few; J gene: TRBJ1-2; CDR3 DNA: TGTGCCAGCAGCTTGGTGACAGGGGATGGCTACACCTTC; CDR3 protein: CASSLVTGDGYTF
D gene: TRBD2; V gene: TRBV5-1; clone size: NA; J gene: TRBJ2-3; CDR3 DNA: TGCGCCAGCAGCTTGGATGTAGCGGGAGATACGCAGTATTTT; CDR3 protein: CASSLDVAGDTQYF
D gene: NA; V gene: TRBV20-1; clone size: NA; J gene: TRBJ1-5; CDR3 DNA: TGCAGTGCTAGAGATCAAGCTATGCAGCATTTT; CDR3 protein: CSARDQAMQHF
D gene: TRBD2; V gene: TRBV7-9; clone size: NA; J gene: TRBJ2-5; CDR3 DNA: TGTGCCAGCAGCTCTGGGACTAGCGTAAAAGAGACCCAGTACTTC; CDR3 protein: CASSSGTSVKETQYF
D gene: NA; V gene: TRBV29-1; clone size: once; J gene: TRBJ2-5; CDR3 DNA: TGCAGCGTCGCTTTGGGACTGTCTCGTGAGACCCAGTACTTC; CDR3 protein: CSVALGLSRETQYF
D gene: NA; V gene: TRBV24-1; clone size: once; J gene: TRBJ1-5; CDR3 DNA: TGTGCCACCAGTGGGGTCGGAGAGAGAGAGCCCCAGCATTTT; CDR3 protein: CATSGVGEREPQHF
D gene: NA; V gene: TRBV11-2; clone size: NA; J gene: TRBJ2-1; CDR3 DNA: TGTGCCAGCAGCTCTGATTTAGCGGAAACGTACAATGAGCAGTTCTTC; CDR3 protein: CASSSDLAETYNEQFF
D gene: NA; V gene: TRBV15; clone size: NA; J gene: TRBJ1-1; CDR3 DNA: TGTGCCACCAGCAGGCGGGTGGCTGGCTCTGAAGCTTTCTTT; CDR3 protein: CATSRRVAGSEAFF
D gene: NA; V gene: TRBV24-1; clone size: NA; J gene: TRBJ2-5; CDR3 DNA: TGTGCCACCAGTGCGGTGAGAACAGGATTTTACCAAGAGACCCAGTACTTC; CDR3 protein: CATSAVRTGFYQETQYF
D gene: NA; V gene: TRBV5-6; clone size: NA; J gene: TRBJ1-3; CDR3 DNA: TGTGCCAGCAGCCCCGACCAGCGCTCTGGAAACACCATATATTTT; CDR3 protein: CASSPDQRSGNTIYF
D gene: TRBD2; V gene: TRBV6-5; clone size: NA; J gene: TRBJ2-2; CDR3 DNA: TGTGCCAGCACGGGTAGCGGGAGGACCGGGGAGCTGTTTTTT; CDR3 protein: CASTGSGRTGELFF
D gene: TRBD2; V gene: TRBV30; clone size: NA; J gene: TRBJ2-1; CDR3 DNA: TGTGCCTCCACTAGCGGGAGTATGAATGAGCAGTTCTTC; CDR3 protein: CASTSGSMNEQFF
D gene: NA; V gene: TRBV14; clone size: NA; J gene: TRBJ2-7; CDR3 DNA: TGTGCCAGCAGCCAAGATCTGGGCAGGGACGAGCAGTACTTC; CDR3 protein: CASSQDLGRDEQYF
D gene: NA; V gene: TRBV6-1; clone size: NA; J gene: TRBJ1-4; CDR3 DNA: TGTGCCAGCAGTGACAGGTCAACTAATGAAAAACTGTTTTTT; CDR3 protein: CASSDRSTNEKLFF
D gene: NA; V gene: TRBV7-9; clone size: few; J gene: TRBJ1-1; CDR3 DNA: TGTGCCAGCAGCCCGGGGAGCAGCATGAACACTGAAGCTTTCTTT; CDR3 protein: CASSPGSSMNTEAFF
D gene: NA; V gene: TRBV6-5; clone size: NA; J gene: TRBJ1-2; CDR3 DNA: TGTGCCAGCCAACTCACCCGGGGCTATGGCTACACCTTC; CDR3 protein: CASQLTRGYGYTF
D gene: NA; V gene: TRBV28; clone size: NA; J gene: TRBJ1-5; CDR3 DNA: TGTGCCAGCACGAACGGGGGGTATCAGCCCCAGCATTTT; CDR3 protein: CASTNGGYQPQHF
D gene: NA; V gene: TRBV2; clone size: NA; J gene: TRBJ2-7; CDR3 DNA: TGTGCCAGCAGTGGAGGGGGGGGAAGCGAGCAGTACTTC; CDR3 protein: CASSGGGGSEQYF
D gene: TRBD1; V gene: TRBV6-2/TRBV6-3; clone size: NA; J gene: TRBJ2-7; CDR3 DNA: TGTGCCAGCAGCCGTTCCGGGACAGTCTCCTACGAGCAGTACTTC; CDR3 protein: CASSRSGTVSYEQYF
D gene: NA; V gene: TRBV5-1; clone size: NA; J gene: TRBJ2-1; CDR3 DNA: TGCGCCAGCAGCCCCGAGGGCGGAGGGGAAAGGTGGCAGTTCTTC; CDR3 protein: CASSPEGGGERWQFF
D gene: TRBD2; V gene: TRBV24-1; clone size: NA; J gene: TRBJ2-5; CDR3 DNA: TGTGCCACCAGTGATGGAGAGCGGGGGAGACCCCAGTACTTC; CDR3 protein: CATSDGERGRPQYF
D gene: NA; V gene: TRBV16; clone size: NA; J gene: TRBJ2-7; CDR3 DNA: TGTGCCAGCAGCCAATCTCGGGAGCTCTACGAGCAGTACTTC; CDR3 protein: CASSQSRELYEQYF
D gene: NA; V gene: TRBV2; clone size: NA; J gene: TRBJ1-5; CDR3 DNA: TGTGCCAGCAGTGATTCGGCAGGAGGAAATCAGCCCCAGCATTTT; CDR3 protein: CASSDSAGGNQPQHF
D gene: NA; V gene: TRBV4-3; clone size: NA; J gene: TRBJ1-3; CDR3 DNA: TGCGCCAGCAGCCAAGTATCTAGTATGGGAAACACCATATATTTT; CDR3 protein: CASSQVSSMGNTIYF
D gene: NA; V gene: TRBV2; clone size: NA; J gene: TRBJ1-2; CDR3 DNA: TGTGCCAGCAGAGGCGGGGTAATGGTCTATGGCTACACCTTC; CDR3 protein: CASRGGVMVYGYTF
D gene: NA; V gene: TRBV11-2; clone size: NA; J gene: TRBJ2-1; CDR3 DNA: TGTGCCAGCAGAGCCGAAAGCTCCTACAATGAGCAGTTCTTC; CDR3 protein: CASRAESSYNEQFF